This is a list of T cell receptor beta chains from one sample in a study of T cell responses to AZD1222 COVID-19 vaccine. Sequenced by immunoSEQ multiplex PCR; TCRdb stores in-frame clones only, minus some. The sample carries 130,000 or so clones, approximately 88% recorded once. The specimen was peripheral blood, collected on day 0 of AZD1222 vaccination. The source of these receptors is an adult in good health. Each CDR3 is given with its conserved first and last residue. Each record gives: J gene, clone size, V gene, D gene, CDR3 length, CDR3 DNA, CDR3 protein. D genes are given only for firm matches. Clone size is shown for a subset of rows, as once, few, many or a class of expanded clone.

TRBJ2-1 NA TRBV11-2 TRBD2 15 TGTGCCAGCAGCGCCTCTAGCGGGAGTCTTGGTGAGCAGTTCTTC CASSASSGSLGEQFF
TRBJ1-6 NA TRBV6-5 NA 14 TGTGCCAGCAAGGCGGGACGGGGTAATTCACCCCTCCACTTT CASKAGRGNSPLHF
TRBJ2-2 NA TRBV9 TRBD2 19 TGTGCCAGCAGCGTATACGCTAGCGGGATTCGCTTAGGCGCCGGGGAGCTGTTTTTT CASSVYASGIRLGAGELFF
TRBJ2-5 NA TRBV5-1 NA 12 TGCGCCAGCAGCCGGGGCGAGGAGACCCAGTACTTC CASSRGEETQYF
TRBJ2-7 NA TRBV27 TRBD2 16 TGTGCCAGCAGGGTGGGGACTAGCGGGAACTCCTACGAGCAGTACTTC CASRVGTSGNSYEQYF
TRBJ1-6 NA TRBV9 NA 15 TGTGCCAGCAGCGTAGAGGAGCATTATAATTCACCCCTCCACTTT CASSVEEHYNSPLHF
TRBJ2-7 NA TRBV5-1 TRBD2 15 TGCGCCAGCAGCATGACTAGCGGGGCGTCCTACGAGCAGTACTTC CASSMTSGASYEQYF
TRBJ1-6 NA TRBV27 NA 13 TGTGCCAGCAGCTTGGGGGGTGGTTCACCCCTCCACTTT CASSLGGGSPLHF
TRBJ2-5 once TRBV10-3 NA 14 TGTGCCATCAGCCTAGGACCCCGGGGGGAGACCCAGTACTTC CAISLGPRGETQYF
TRBJ2-3 NA TRBV29-1 TRBD1 15 TGCAGCGCTGACGCCGGGACAGACGCGCCGGGTACGCAGTATTTT CSADAGTDAPGTQYF
TRBJ1-1 NA TRBV12-3/TRBV12-4 NA 13 TGTGCCAGCAGTGATTCGGTGAACACTGAAGCTTTCTTT CASSDSVNTEAFF
TRBJ1-5 NA TRBV4-1 NA 15 TGCGCCAGCAGCCCCGGGACGGCAAGCAATCAGCCCCAGCATTTT CASSPGTASNQPQHF
TRBJ2-1 NA TRBV9 TRBD2 15 TGTGCCAGCAGCGTATCTAGCGGTTCCTACAATGAGCAGTTCTTC CASSVSSGSYNEQFF
TRBJ1-1 NA TRBV27 NA 15 TGTGCCAGCAGAAAAACCACGGGGGGCGCCATTGAAGCTTTCTTT CASRKTTGGAIEAFF
TRBJ2-1 NA TRBV19 TRBD2 15 TGTGCCAGTAGCACAATGGGCGGGGGGGACAATGAGCAGTTCTTC CASSTMGGGDNEQFF
TRBJ2-5 NA TRBV6-6 NA 16 TGTGCCAGCAGTTCGAACTCACTAGTTAACCAAGAGACCCAGTACTTC CASSSNSLVNQETQYF
TRBJ2-2 NA TRBV24-1 TRBD1 15 TGTGCCACCAGTGATCCCGGGACAGTGGCCGGGGAGCTGTTTTTT CATSDPGTVAGELFF
TRBJ1-5 NA TRBV2 TRBD1 15 TGTGCCAGCAGTGACACAGGGGCGCCTAATCAGCCCCAGCATTTT CASSDTGAPNQPQHF
TRBJ2-5 NA TRBV5-4 NA 14 TGTGCCAGCAGCTTGGGGACTGCTAAAGAGACCCAGTACTTC CASSLGTAKETQYF
TRBJ1-6 NA TRBV11-3 NA 14 TGTGCCAGCAGCTTTTCGGGCTATAATTCACCCCTCCACTTT CASSFSGYNSPLHF
TRBJ2-1 NA TRBV6-5 TRBD2 14 TGTGCCAGCACGCTAGCGGGAGGGGACGATGAGCAGTTCTTC CASTLAGGDDEQFF
TRBJ2-7 NA TRBV10-3 NA 16 TGTGCCATCAGTGAGTCGGCTGCATCTAGCTCCTACGAGCAGTACTTC CAISESAASSSYEQYF
TRBJ2-5 NA TRBV5-1 NA 15 TGCGCCAGCAGCTTGACAGCCCCCGCCGGGGAGACCCAGTACTTC CASSLTAPAGETQYF
TRBJ2-1 NA TRBV29-1 NA 12 TGCAGCGTTGACGGGCCAAACAATGAGCAGTTCTTC CSVDGPNNEQFF
TRBJ1-2 once TRBV6-5 NA 13 TGTGCCAGCAGACTGGGGGCTAACTATGGCTACACCTTC CASRLGANYGYTF
TRBJ2-7 NA TRBV18 TRBD2 16 TGTGCCAGCTCACACCGGACTAGCGGGAGGGCCGACGAGCAGTACTTC CASSHRTSGRADEQYF
TRBJ2-1 NA TRBV9 TRBD2 15 TGTGCCAGCAGCCGGACTAGCGGGATTCTGGCTGAGCAGTTCTTC CASSRTSGILAEQFF
TRBJ2-4 NA TRBV18 NA 15 TGTGCCAGCTCACCACAGGGACGGGCTGAGAACATTCAGTACTTC CASSPQGRAENIQYF
TRBJ1-5 NA TRBV7-2 TRBD1 15 TGTGCCAGCAGCTTAGAGGCAGGGGGCGGTCAGCCCCAGCATTTT CASSLEAGGGQPQHF
TRBJ2-7 NA TRBV5-6 NA 14 TGTGCCAGCAGCTTAGGCAGCGGAACCTACGAGCAGTACTTC CASSLGSGTYEQYF
TRBJ1-2 NA TRBV7-9 NA 14 TGTGCCAGCAGCTCTACGGCAGACGGCTATGGCTACACCTTC CASSSTADGYGYTF
TRBJ2-3 NA TRBV3-1/TRBV3-2 TRBD2 15 TGTGCCAGCAGCCAGACTAGCGGGGGGGCAGATACGCAGTATTTT CASSQTSGGADTQYF
TRBJ1-1 NA TRBV14 TRBD1 12 TGTGCCAGCAGCCTGGGACAGGGTGAAGCTTTCTTT CASSLGQGEAFF
TRBJ2-3 NA TRBV7-9 NA 15 TGTGCCAGCAGGAAATTGGACAGTAGCACAGATACGCAGTATTTT CASRKLDSSTDTQYF
TRBJ1-2 NA TRBV18 NA 13 TGTGCCAGCTCACCCCGACTAAACTATGGCTACACCTTC CASSPRLNYGYTF
TRBJ2-7 NA TRBV6-5 NA 15 TGTGCCAGCATGGAAGGGGGGGGAAGTTCCTACGAGCAGTACTTC CASMEGGGSSYEQYF
TRBJ2-3 NA TRBV5-4 NA 15 TGTGCCAGCAGCTTCTCTAATCCTAGCACAGATACGCAGTATTTT CASSFSNPSTDTQYF
TRBJ2-7 NA TRBV7-9 TRBD2 14 TGTGCCAGCAGCTTAGAGGTTCCGGGAGGCGAGCAGTACTTC CASSLEVPGGEQYF
TRBJ1-5 NA TRBV7-9 NA 13 TGTGCCAGCAGTGATCCAGGGAATCAGCCCCAGCATTTT CASSDPGNQPQHF
TRBJ2-2 NA TRBV6-2/TRBV6-3 NA 15 TGTGCCAGCAGCCGGGACTCCTTGAACACCGGGGAGCTGTTTTTT CASSRDSLNTGELFF
TRBJ1-2 NA TRBV21-1 NA 15 TGTGCCAGCAGCCTTTCCGGGGGAAGAGAAAATGGCTACACCTTC CASSLSGGRENGYTF
TRBJ1-6 NA TRBV7-2 TRBD1 14 TGTGCCAGCAGCTTCGCGTCAGGGGGTTCACCCCTCCACTTT CASSFASGGSPLHF
TRBJ2-1 NA TRBV29-1 TRBD2 15 TGCAGCGTTGAAGATCCGGCTAGCGGGGGCAGGGGGCAGTTCTTC CSVEDPASGGRGQFF
TRBJ2-7 few TRBV11-2 NA 11 TGTGCCAGCAGTTCTCCTTACGAGCAGTACTTC CASSSPYEQYF
TRBJ2-1 few TRBV27 NA 13 TGTGCCAGCTCTAGGCGGGTCTACAATGAGCAGTTCTTC CASSRRVYNEQFF
TRBJ2-2 NA TRBV7-9 NA 16 TGTGCCAGCAGTTTCGCCGGGACGCCGAACACCGGGGAGCTGTTTTTT CASSFAGTPNTGELFF
TRBJ1-3 NA TRBV5-1 NA 14 TGCGCCAGCAGCGCGGGGACCGGGGGCTACACCATATATTTT CASSAGTGGYTIYF
TRBJ1-4 NA TRBV18 TRBD1 15 TGTGCCAGCTCCCAGCAGGGGGGAGTGAACGAAAAACTGTTTTTT CASSQQGGVNEKLFF
TRBJ2-6 once TRBV15 NA 15 TGTGCCACCAGCAGAGATCACTCTGGGGCCAACGTCCTGACTTTC CATSRDHSGANVLTF
TRBJ1-5 NA TRBV4-1 NA 16 TGCGCCAGCAGCCAAGATCGCGGGGAAATGAATCAGCCCCAGCATTTT CASSQDRGEMNQPQHF
TRBJ2-3 NA TRBV7-3 NA 12 TGTGCCAGCAGCTCAACCGGGACCGAGCAGTATTTT CASSSTGTEQYF
TRBJ2-2 once TRBV30 TRBD1 15 TGTGCCTGGAGTGCAACAGGGGGCGACACCGGGGAGCTGTTTTTT CAWSATGGDTGELFF
TRBJ2-2 NA TRBV5-1 TRBD1 15 TGCGCCAGCGCCATGGGACAGAGGGAAACCGGGGAGCTGTTTTTT CASAMGQRETGELFF